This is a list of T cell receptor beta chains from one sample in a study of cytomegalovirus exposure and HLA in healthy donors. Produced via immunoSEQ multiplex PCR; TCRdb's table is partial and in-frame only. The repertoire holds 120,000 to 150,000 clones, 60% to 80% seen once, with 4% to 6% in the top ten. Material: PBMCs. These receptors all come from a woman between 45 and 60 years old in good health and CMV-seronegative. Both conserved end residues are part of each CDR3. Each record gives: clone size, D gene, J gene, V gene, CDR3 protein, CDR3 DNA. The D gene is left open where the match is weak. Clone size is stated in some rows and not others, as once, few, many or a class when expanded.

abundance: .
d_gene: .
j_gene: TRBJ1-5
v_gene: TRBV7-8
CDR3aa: CASSLAPRVSNQPQHF
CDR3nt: TGTGCCAGCAGCTTAGCGCCCAGGGTCAGCAATCAGCCCCAGCATTTT

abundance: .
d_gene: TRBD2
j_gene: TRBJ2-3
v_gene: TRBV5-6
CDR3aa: CASSLMRGGPSDTQYF
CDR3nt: TGTGCCAGCAGCTTGATGCGGGGGGGCCCCTCAGATACGCAGTATTTT

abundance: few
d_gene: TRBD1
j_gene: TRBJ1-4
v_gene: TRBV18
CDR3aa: CASSPGQSGEKLFF
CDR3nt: TGTGCCAGCTCACCGGGACAGAGTGGGGAAAAACTGTTTTTT

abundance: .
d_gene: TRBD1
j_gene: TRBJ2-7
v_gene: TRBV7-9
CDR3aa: CASSPPDRGSMDEQYF
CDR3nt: TGTGCCAGCAGCCCGCCGGACAGGGGGTCTATGGACGAGCAGTACTTC

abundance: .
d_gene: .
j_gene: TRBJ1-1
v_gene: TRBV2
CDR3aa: CASSEGGNTEAFF
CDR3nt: TGTGCCAGCAGTGAAGGCGGTAACACTGAAGCTTTCTTT

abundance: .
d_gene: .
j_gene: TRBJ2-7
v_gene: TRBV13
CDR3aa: CASRRRDLLSYEQYF
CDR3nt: TGTGCCAGCAGGCGCCGGGACTTACTCTCCTACGAGCAGTACTTC

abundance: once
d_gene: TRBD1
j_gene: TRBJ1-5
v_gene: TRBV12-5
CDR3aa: CASGLGQGTQPQHF
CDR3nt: TGTGCTAGTGGTTTGGGACAGGGCACCCAGCCCCAGCATTTT

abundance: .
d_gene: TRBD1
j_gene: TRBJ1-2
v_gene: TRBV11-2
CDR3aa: CASSPIGGFDRGHGYTF
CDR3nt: TGTGCCAGCAGCCCCATAGGGGGGTTTGACAGGGGGCATGGCTACACCTTC

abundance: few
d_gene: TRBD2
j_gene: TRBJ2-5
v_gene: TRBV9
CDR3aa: CASSVVAGGGYTETQYF
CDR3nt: TGTGCCAGCAGCGTAGTGGCGGGAGGGGGGTATACAGAGACCCAGTACTTC

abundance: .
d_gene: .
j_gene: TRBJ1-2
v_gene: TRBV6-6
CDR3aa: CASTHRDSRINYGYTF
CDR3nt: TGTGCCAGCACACATCGTGACAGCCGAATTAACTATGGCTACACCTTC

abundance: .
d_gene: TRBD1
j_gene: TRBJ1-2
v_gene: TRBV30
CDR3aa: CAKGQQNYGYTF
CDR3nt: TGTGCCAAGGGACAGCAGAACTATGGCTACACCTTC

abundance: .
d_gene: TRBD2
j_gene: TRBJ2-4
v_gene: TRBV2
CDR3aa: CASSGTSGGANIQYF
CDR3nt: TGTGCCAGCAGCGGGACTAGCGGGGGGGCTAACATTCAGTACTTC

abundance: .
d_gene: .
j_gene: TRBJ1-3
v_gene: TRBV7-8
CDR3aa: CASSWGGTSSGNTIYF
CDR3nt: TGTGCCAGCAGCTGGGGGGGGACCAGCTCTGGAAACACCATATATTTT

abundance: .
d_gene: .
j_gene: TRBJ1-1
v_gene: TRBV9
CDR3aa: CASSPGGLTEAFF
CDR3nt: TGTGCCAGCAGCCCGGGGGGTCTCACTGAAGCTTTCTTT

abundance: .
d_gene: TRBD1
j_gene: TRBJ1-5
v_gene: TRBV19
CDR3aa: CASSAWTGESNQPQHF
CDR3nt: TGTGCCAGTAGTGCTTGGACAGGGGAAAGCAATCAGCCCCAGCATTTT

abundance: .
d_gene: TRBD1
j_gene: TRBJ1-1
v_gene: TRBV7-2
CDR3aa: CASSLLGQGAEAFF
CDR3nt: TGTGCCAGCAGCTTACTTGGACAGGGGGCAGAAGCTTTCTTT